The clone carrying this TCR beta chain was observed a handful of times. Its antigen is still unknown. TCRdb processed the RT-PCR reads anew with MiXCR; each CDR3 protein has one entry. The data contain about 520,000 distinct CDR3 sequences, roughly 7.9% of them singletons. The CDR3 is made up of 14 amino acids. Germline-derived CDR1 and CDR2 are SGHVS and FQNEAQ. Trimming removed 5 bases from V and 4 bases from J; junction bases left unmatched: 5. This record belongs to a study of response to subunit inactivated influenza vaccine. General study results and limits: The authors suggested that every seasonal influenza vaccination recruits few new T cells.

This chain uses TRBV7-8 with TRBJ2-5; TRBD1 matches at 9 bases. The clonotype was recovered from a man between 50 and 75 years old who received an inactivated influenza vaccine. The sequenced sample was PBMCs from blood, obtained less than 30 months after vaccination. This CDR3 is CASSALTGGETQYF. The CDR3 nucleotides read TGTGCCAGCAGCGCCCTGACAGGGGGAGAGACCCAGTACTTC.